The entry below gives a single T cell receptor beta chain sequence along with its context. Method: immunoSEQ multiplex PCR; TCRdb's copy keeps in-frame clones and lacks some. The table lists 160,000 or so clones, around 87% of them singletons. The record originates from a study of blood T cell repertoires in COVID-19. Germline V gives CDR1 SGHAT, CDR2 FQNNGV. CDR3 length: 14 amino acids. Trimming at V came to 5 bases and at J to 8 bases, leaving 8 bases not matched to a gene. The clonotype was recovered from a woman aged 50 to 60 who had recovered from COVID-19. Sequences were obtained from PBMCs or T cells enriched from blood (not recorded which). The chain employs TRBV11-2 and TRBJ2-1, with 8 bases aligning to TRBD2. This CDR3 reads CASSHWTSIYEQFF. As DNA, the CDR3 is TGTGCCAGCAGCCATTGGACTAGCATCTATGAGCAGTTCTTC.